The present entry profiles one TCR beta chain with its context. Its antigen is not known. The sample comes from a study of T cell repertoires in cytomegalovirus infection. Germline CDR1 SGHTA, CDR2 FQGNSA. V lost 5 bases to trimming and J lost 5 bases; unmatched junction nucleotides: 17. CDR3 size: 18 residues. The study, taken as a whole, reports: CMV carriers having the relevant HLA were flagged by cumulative public TCR beta family frequency. The ex vivo response showed dominance by HLA-C-restricted CMV-specific TCR beta clonotypes.

TCRdb fed the reads into MiXCR, producing one record per CDR3 protein. The sample includes around 800,000 distinct CDR3 sequences, approximately 32% seen only once; the top ten take roughly 12%. The clonotype comes from a human donor in good health (CMV status not recorded). Some clones in this sample may be carry-over from other donors' samples. This chain joins TRBV7-2 and TRBJ2-5, with 10 bases lining up with TRBD2. Source: cultured CD8+ T cells from PBMCs, taken from culture after CMV antigen stimulation. DNA for the CDR3: TGTGCCAGCAGCCCTAGGGGCCATAGCGGGGGGTTTAGTGAGACCCAGTACTTC. Its translation is CASSPRGHSGGFSETQYF.